Shown below are 19 T cell receptor beta chains from a single sample sequenced in a study of cytomegalovirus exposure and HLA in healthy donors. The PCR employed 60 Vbeta primers together with 13 Jbeta primers. Sequencing was performed with immunoSEQ multiplex PCR; in TCRdb, only in-frame clones are kept and a portion is missing. The table includes around 53,000 clones, about 84% detected once. Source material: PBMCs. Source of these receptors: a man in his thirties or forties in good health and CMV-seronegative.

This clone was observed once. The chain is built from TRBV7-3 and TRBJ1-3; 7 bases match TRBD1. The trim removed 5 bases at V and 4 bases at J, leaving 2 bases unmatched. This CDR3 spans 13 amino acids. Germline V gives CDR1 SGHTA, CDR2 FQGTGA. This CDR3 reads CASSPRGGNTIYF. DNA for the CDR3: TGTGCCAGCAGCCCCAGGGGGGGAAACACCATATATTTT. Using reference TRBV7-3 and TRBJ1-3 for the parts outside the CDR3, the full variable domain is GAGVSQTPSNKVTEKGKYVELRCDPISGHTALYWYRQSLGQGPEFLIYFQGTGAADDSGLPNDRFFAVRPEGSVSTLKIQRTERGDSAVYLCASSPRGGNTIYFGEGSWLTVV.

This clone was counted only a few times. The chain carries TRBV6-1 and TRBJ2-1, with 10 bases aligning to TRBD1. Trimming at V came to 1 base and at J to 7 bases, leaving 4 bases not matched to a gene. The CDR3 sequence is 15 residues long. Germline values: CDR1 MNHNS, CDR2 SASEGT. The CDR3 DNA sequence: TGTGCCAGCAGTGAAGTCGGGACAGGGGTGAATGAGCAGTTCTTC. Translated, it gives CASSEVGTGVNEQFF.

The V gene is TRBV19, the J gene TRBJ1-5; possibly TRBD1 for D (5 bases). The ends were cut back, 5 bases at V and 0 bases at J, with 14 bases in the middle. The CDR3 has 16 amino acids. Germline V gene data show CDR1 as LNHDA and CDR2 as SQIVND (reference sequence). Here the CDR3 reads CASSPTGGYSNQPQHF. In DNA form, the CDR3 reads TGTGCCAGTAGTCCAACTGGGGGGTATAGCAATCAGCCCCAGCATTTT.

This chain joins TRBV2 and TRBJ2-3; 7 positions match TRBD2. The CDR3 is 11 residues long. The germline V gene has CDR1 SNHLY and CDR2 FYNNEI. The junction had 0 bases not matched to a gene; V was cut back by 7 bases and J by 5 bases. The DNA for the CDR3 is TGTGCCAGCAAGCGGGGAGATACGCAGTATTTT. This encodes CASKRGDTQYF.

The gene calls are TRBV5-6 and TRBJ2-7, with 10 nucleotides matching TRBD1. This CDR3 contains 16 residues. Trimming removed 4 bases from V and 3 bases from J; junction bases left unmatched: 10. Germline lookup yields CDR1 SGHDT and CDR2 YYEEEE. Here the CDR3 DNA reads TGTGCCAGCAGCCCGGGACAGGGGATAAATCACTACGAGCAGTACTTC. Protein product: CASSPGQGINHYEQYF.

The V gene is TRBV7-8, the J gene TRBJ2-7; 11 nucleotides align to TRBD1. J lost 2 bases, V lost 0 bases, and 3 bases had no gene match. The CDR3 extends over 16 amino acids. The germline V gene has CDR1 SGHVS and CDR2 FQNEAQ. CDR3 region: CASSLAVGQGAYEQYF. CDR3 in DNA: TGTGCCAGCAGCTTAGCTGTGGGACAGGGGGCCTACGAGCAGTACTTC. Full variable domain (outside the CDR3, taken from reference TRBV7-8 and TRBJ2-7): GAGVSQSPRYKVAKRGQDVALRCDPISGHVSLFWYQQALGQGPEFLTYFQNEAQLDKSGLPSDRFFAERPEGSVSTLKIQRTQQEDSAVYLCASSLAVGQGAYEQYFGPGTRLTVT.

The chain combines TRBV10-1 with TRBJ1-1; a weak D match, TRBD1 (6 bases). CDR1 is WNHNN, CDR2 SYGVQD, per germline (reference sequence). This CDR3 has 11 residues. The V end lost 5 bases, the J end lost 11 bases, and 12 bases lay between the germline ends. The CDR3 region has the DNA TGCGCCAGCAGTAACAGGGAGTGCGCTTTCTTT. Translated: CASSNRECAFF.

The chain employs TRBV28 and TRBJ1-5, with a possible D match to TRBD1 (6 bases). Germline V gene sequence: CDR1 MDHEN, CDR2 SYDVKM. This CDR3 comprises 15 residues. The V and J ends lost 1 base and 3 bases respectively, with 10 bases between them. The CDR3 protein is CASSLLDRDNQPQHF. The CDR3 nucleotides read TGTGCCAGCAGTTTATTGGACAGAGACAATCAGCCCCAGCATTTT.

V gene TRBV5-5 combines with J gene TRBJ2-1; TRBD2 matches at 11 bases. CDR3 length: 16 residues. Trimming took 0 bases from V and 3 from J; bases not matched to a gene: 2. Germline CDR1 SGHKS, CDR2 YYEKEE (reference sequence). CDR3 coding DNA: TGTGCCAGCAGCTTGGCGCTAGCGGGGGGCTACAATGAGCAGTTCTTC. Its protein is CASSLALAGGYNEQFF. The whole variable domain, filled in from reference TRBV5-5 and TRBJ2-1, reads DAGVTQSPTHLIKTRGQQVTLRCSPISGHKSVSWYQQVLGQGPQFIFQYYEKEERGRGNFPDRFSARQFPNYSSELNVNALLLGDSALYLCASSLALAGGYNEQFFGPGTRLTVL.

This clone appeared a single time. The rearrangement links TRBV7-8 to TRBJ2-5, with a weak D call TRBD1 (6 bases). The length of the CDR3 is 15 residues. Trimming pared 4 bases from V and 3 bases from J, leaving 15 bases between. The germline CDR1 and CDR2 sequences are SGHVS and FQNEAQ. In DNA, the CDR3 is TGTGCCAGCAGCTACCCCACTACAGGGAAAGAGACCCAGTACTTC. Its translation is CASSYPTTGKETQYF.

This rearrangement joins TRBV18 to TRBJ1-6; weak D call: TRBD1 (5 bases). CDR3 size: 16 residues. V was cut by 1 base and J by 0 bases, with 7 bases left in between. Germline loops: CDR1 KGHSH, CDR2 LQKENI. Written as DNA, the CDR3 is TGTGCCAGCTCACCACGACAGAGCTCCTATAATTCACCCCTCCACTTT. Residues: CASSPRQSSYNSPLHF.

This rearrangement joins TRBV7-9 to TRBJ2-5, with TRBD1 matching over 10 bases. With the DNA end fitting TRBJ2-7 better, the J assignment may be wrong. The CDR3 length is 14 residues. Germline V CDR1 and CDR2: SEHNR, FQNEAQ (reference sequence). The chain's CDR3 is CASSGTGVAYEQYF. The CDR3 DNA follows: TGTGCCAGCAGTGGGACAGGGGTCGCCTACGAGCAGTACTTC.

The rearrangement joins TRBV5-1 to TRBJ2-5; no definite D call. Trimming stripped 0 bases from V and 1 base from J, with 7 bases between. Germline V CDR1 and CDR2: SGHRS, YFSETQ. The CDR3 length is 14 residues. The CDR3 protein is CASSLVTGQETQYF. CDR3 nucleotide sequence: TGCGCCAGCAGCTTGGTAACTGGCCAAGAGACCCAGTACTTC.

The chain employs TRBV7-9 and TRBJ2-3, with D tentatively TRBD2 (6 bases). Germline CDR1 is SEHNR and CDR2 is FQNEAQ (reference sequence). The CDR3 sequence is 18 residues long. Trimming pared 1 base from V and 2 bases from J, leaving 19 bases between. CDR3 amino acids: CASSLGDLGAGFTDTQYF. The CDR3 DNA follows: TGTGCCAGCAGCTTAGGGGACCTTGGGGCGGGGTTCACAGATACGCAGTATTTT.

The table lists this clone with a few counts. The V gene is TRBV2, the J gene TRBJ1-3; D remains unclear. V lost 2 bases, J lost 0 bases, and 8 bases lay in between. The CDR3 has 15 amino acids. Germline assignment: CDR1 SNHLY and CDR2 FYNNEI. The CDR3: CASSEFGSSGNTIYF. In DNA, the CDR3 is TGTGCCAGCAGTGAATTCGGGAGCTCTGGAAACACCATATATTTT. Looking up the rest from reference TRBV2 and TRBJ1-3 gives the full variable domain: EPEVTQTPSHQVTQMGQEVILRCVPISNHLYFYWYRQILGQKVEFLVSFYNNEISEKSEIFDDQFSVERPDGSNFTLKIRSTKLEDSAMYFCASSEFGSSGNTIYFGEGSWLTVV.

CDR3 residues: CASSFTQVNRTF. CDR3 nucleotides: TGTGCCAGCAGCTTCACTCAGGTTAATAGGACCTTC. The chain carries TRBV5-4 and TRBJ1-2; D remains unclear. V was shortened by 2 bases and J by 14 bases, with 16 bases between the two germline ends. Germline V lookup: CDR1 SGHNT, CDR2 YYREEE (reference sequence). The CDR3 has 12 amino acids.

This sequence joins TRBV20-1 and TRBJ1-2, with D perhaps TRBD1 (5 bases). Trimming cost V 5 bases and J 13 bases, with 17 bases left between them. Germline V gene lookup returns CDR1 DFQATT and CDR2 SNEGSKA (reference sequence). The CDR3 runs to 11 residues. The CDR3 DNA sequence: TGCAGTGCTGTGGAGGGGCGAAGGTTCACCTTC. As protein: CSAVEGRRFTF.

There are a few counts of this clone. This sequence joins TRBV5-1 and TRBJ2-6, with D unclear. This CDR3 is built from 14 residues. V was pared by 1 base and J by 4 bases, with 6 bases between. Germline lookup yields CDR1 SGHRS and CDR2 YFSETQ. This chain's CDR3 is CASSLSTGANVLTF. DNA of the CDR3: TGCGCCAGCAGCTTGAGTACAGGGGCCAACGTCCTGACTTTC.

In this sample, this clone turned up a few times. The rearrangement joins TRBV6-5 to TRBJ2-7; tentatively, D is TRBD1 (6 bases). Trimming cost V 0 bases and J 2 bases, with 11 bases left between them. In germline, CDR1 is MNHEY, CDR2 SVGAGI. CDR3 length: 15 amino acids. The CDR3: CASSYSGQPTYEQYF. DNA of the CDR3: TGTGCCAGCAGTTACTCTGGACAGCCTACCTACGAGCAGTACTTC.